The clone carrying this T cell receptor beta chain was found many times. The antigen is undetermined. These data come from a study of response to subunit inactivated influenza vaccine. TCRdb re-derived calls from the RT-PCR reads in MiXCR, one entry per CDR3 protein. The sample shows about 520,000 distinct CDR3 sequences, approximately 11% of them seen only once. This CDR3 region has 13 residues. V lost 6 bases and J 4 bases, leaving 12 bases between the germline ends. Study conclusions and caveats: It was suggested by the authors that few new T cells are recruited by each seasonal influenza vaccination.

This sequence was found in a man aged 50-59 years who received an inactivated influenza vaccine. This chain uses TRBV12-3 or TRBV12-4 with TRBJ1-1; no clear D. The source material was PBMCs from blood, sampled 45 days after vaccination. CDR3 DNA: TGTGCCAGCAGCTCGGACCGAGGCACTGAAGCTTTCTTT. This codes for CASSSDRGTEAFF.